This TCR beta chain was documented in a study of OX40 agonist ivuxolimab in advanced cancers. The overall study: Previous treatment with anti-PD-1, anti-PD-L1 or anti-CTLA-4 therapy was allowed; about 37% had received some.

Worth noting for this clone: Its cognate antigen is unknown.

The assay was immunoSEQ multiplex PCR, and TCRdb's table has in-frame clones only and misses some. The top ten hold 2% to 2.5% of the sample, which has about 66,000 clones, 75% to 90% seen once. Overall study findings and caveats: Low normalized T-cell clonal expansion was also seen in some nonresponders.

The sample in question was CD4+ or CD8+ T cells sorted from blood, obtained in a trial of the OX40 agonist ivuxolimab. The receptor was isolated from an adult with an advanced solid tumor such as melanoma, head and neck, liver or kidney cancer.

As DNA, the CDR3 is TGTGCCAGTAGTACGTGGAGGGAGGCCCGCGAGCAGTACTTC. Protein: CASSTWREAREQYF. The V gene is TRBV19, the J gene TRBJ2-7; the D gene is possibly TRBD2 (6 bases). The V gene lost 4 bases and the J gene lost 6 bases, with 16 bases spanning the gap. Per the germline V gene, CDR1 is LNHDA and CDR2 is SQIVND (reference sequence). This CDR3 has 14 residues.